The rows below give T cell receptor beta chains drawn from one sample of a study of blood T cell repertoires in COVID-19. TCRdb's copy holds only in-frame clones and misses some; the assay was immunoSEQ multiplex PCR. Found here are some 220,000 clones, about 85% of them singletons; the top ten hold over 9.5%. The sequenced material came from peripheral blood. These receptor sequences come from a woman aged 18-29 years who had recovered from COVID-19. CDR3s include the opening cysteine and the closing phenylalanine or tryptophan. A D gene is named only where the DNA matches it firmly. Size is omitted from some rows. Given values are once, few, many or a class for expanded clones.

j_call | clone_size | d_call | v_call | cdr3_aa | cdr3_nt
TRBJ2-4 | - | TRBD1 | TRBV6-6 | CASRPDRGLGKNIQYF | TGTGCCAGCAGACCAGACAGGGGGCTTGGCAAAAACATTCAGTACTTC
TRBJ2-7 | - | TRBD1 | TRBV14 | CASSQFPGQGAHEQYF | TGTGCCAGCAGCCAATTTCCGGGACAGGGGGCCCACGAGCAGTACTTC
TRBJ1-1 | - | - | TRBV13 | CASGGAEAFF | TGTGCCAGCGGCGGGGCTGAAGCTTTCTTT
TRBJ2-3 | - | TRBD2 | TRBV7-2 | CASSLVASGSISDTQYF | TGTGCCAGCAGCTTAGTGGCTAGCGGGAGTATCTCAGATACGCAGTATTTT
TRBJ2-7 | - | - | TRBV10-3 | CAISEGEGRGEQYF | TGTGCCATCAGTGAGGGGGAGGGAAGGGGGGAGCAGTACTTC
TRBJ2-1 | - | TRBD2 | TRBV7-6 | CASSRRVTSGKDEQFF | TGTGCCAGCAGCAGACGGGTCACTAGCGGGAAGGATGAGCAGTTCTTC
TRBJ2-2 | - | - | TRBV7-2 | CASSFRTGSSAGELFF | TGTGCCAGCAGCTTCCGCACGGGGTCATCGGCCGGGGAGCTGTTTTTT
TRBJ2-7 | few | - | TRBV6-2/TRBV6-3 | CASSYFGTPGGEQYF | TGTGCCAGCAGTTACTTTGGGACTCCCGGGGGCGAGCAGTACTTC
TRBJ2-3 | - | TRBD1 | TRBV27 | CASSWTGETDTQYF | TGTGCCAGCAGTTGGACAGGGGAGACAGATACGCAGTATTTT
TRBJ2-7 | - | TRBD1 | TRBV19 | CASSIWSGGSYEQYF | TGTGCCAGTAGTATATGGTCAGGGGGATCCTACGAGCAGTACTTC
TRBJ2-1 | - | - | TRBV7-3 | CASSTKTPFNEQFF | TGTGCCAGCAGCACCAAGACTCCTTTCAATGAGCAGTTCTTC
TRBJ1-1 | - | TRBD1 | TRBV5-6 | CASRQDRGIPEAFF | TGTGCCAGCAGACAGGACAGGGGGATTCCTGAAGCTTTCTTT
TRBJ1-2 | - | TRBD1 | TRBV2 | CASSWTGDYGYTF | TGTGCCAGCAGCTGGACAGGGGACTATGGCTACACCTTC
TRBJ2-1 | - | TRBD2 | TRBV7-9 | CASSKLGTSGRDYNEQFF | TGTGCCAGCAGCAAGTTAGGAACTAGCGGGAGAGACTACAATGAGCAGTTCTTC
TRBJ2-5 | - | TRBD2 | TRBV23-1 | CASSRKGLAGAETQYF | TGCGCCAGCAGTCGCAAGGGACTAGCGGGAGCAGAGACCCAGTACTTC
TRBJ2-7 | - | - | TRBV11-2 | CASSLGGRGYEQYF | TGTGCCAGCAGCTTAGGTGGGAGGGGGTACGAGCAGTACTTC
TRBJ1-2 | - | TRBD1 | TRBV27 | CASSLQGADGYTF | TGTGCCAGCAGTTTACAGGGGGCGGATGGCTACACCTTC
TRBJ2-3 | - | TRBD1 | TRBV7-2 | CASSLVRAGGDTQYF | TGTGCCAGCAGCTTAGTTAGGGCAGGGGGAGATACGCAGTATTTT
TRBJ1-4 | - | - | TRBV9 | CASSPPGVGTSEKLFF | TGTGCCAGCAGCCCTCCTGGTGTGGGGACAAGTGAAAAACTGTTTTTT
TRBJ2-7 | - | - | TRBV18 | CASSPIMSTPSSYEQYF | TGTGCCAGCTCACCTATAATGAGCACCCCGAGCTCCTACGAGCAGTACTTC
TRBJ2-7 | - | - | TRBV19 | CASSNLLWRDDNEQYF | TGTGCCAGTAGTAACCTCCTTTGGCGGGACGACAACGAGCAGTACTTC
TRBJ1-5 | - | - | TRBV5-1 | CASSLRGGNQPQHF | TGCGCCAGCAGCTTGCGGGGGGGCAATCAGCCCCAGCATTTT
TRBJ1-5 | - | - | TRBV6-2/TRBV6-3 | CASSTSYSNQPQHF | TGTGCCAGCAGTACATCGTATAGCAATCAGCCCCAGCATTTT
TRBJ1-2 | - | - | TRBV27 | CASSLSVGEANYGYTF | TGTGCCAGCAGTTTATCGGTAGGGGAAGCTAACTATGGCTACACCTTC
TRBJ2-7 | few | - | TRBV28 | CASSVMGAHYEQYF | TGTGCCAGCAGCGTCATGGGGGCGCACTACGAGCAGTACTTC
TRBJ1-1 | - | - | TRBV12-3/TRBV12-4 | CASNQGRTEAFF | TGTGCCAGCAATCAGGGTCGGACTGAAGCTTTCTTT
TRBJ2-1 | - | TRBD2 | TRBV4-2 | CASSQYWTSGTSSYNEQFF | TGTGCCAGCAGCCAATATTGGACTAGCGGGACGAGCTCCTACAATGAGCAGTTCTTC
TRBJ2-1 | - | TRBD2 | TRBV10-1 | CASSDPGAGGPQFF | TGCGCCAGCAGTGATCCAGGGGCGGGAGGGCCGCAGTTCTTC
TRBJ2-2 | - | - | TRBV4-1 | CASSQVLSGLPTGELFF | TGCGCCAGCAGCCAAGTTTTGTCAGGACTTCCCACCGGGGAGCTGTTTTTT
TRBJ1-2 | - | TRBD1 | TRBV3-1/TRBV3-2 | CASSQERQGAFGYGYTF | TGTGCCAGCAGCCAAGAGCGACAGGGGGCTTTCGGCTATGGCTACACCTTC
TRBJ2-1 | - | - | TRBV2 | CASYRGLSSYNEQFF | TGTGCCAGTTATAGGGGATTGAGCTCCTACAATGAGCAGTTCTTC
TRBJ2-4 | - | TRBD2 | TRBV2 | CASGRESKNIQYF | TGTGCCAGCGGGCGGGAGTCCAAAAACATTCAGTACTTC
TRBJ2-7 | - | TRBD1 | TRBV2 | CASSRIRGPYEQYF | TGTGCCAGCAGCCGCATCAGGGGGCCCTACGAGCAGTACTTC
TRBJ2-3 | - | TRBD2 | TRBV7-9 | CASSSTSGRARDTQYF | TGTGCCAGCAGCTCCACTAGCGGGAGGGCCAGGGATACGCAGTATTTT
TRBJ2-1 | once | - | TRBV21-1 | CASSHAGTSYNEQFF | TGTGCCAGCAGCCATGCCGGGACTTCATACAATGAGCAGTTCTTC
TRBJ2-1 | - | - | TRBV7-9 | CASRAIGNEQFF | TGTGCCAGCAGAGCGATTGGCAATGAGCAGTTCTTC
TRBJ1-2 | - | TRBD1 | TRBV18 | CASSPRTGGMDYGYTF | TGTGCCAGCTCACCCCGGACAGGGGGAATGGACTATGGCTACACCTTC
TRBJ1-3 | - | - | TRBV4-1 | CASSQDPGGGNTIYF | TGCGCCAGCAGCCAAGATCCGGGGGGGGGAAACACCATATATTTT
TRBJ2-4 | - | - | TRBV7-9 | CASSLMRVGGVAKNIQYF | TGTGCCAGCAGCTTAATGAGAGTCGGCGGAGTAGCCAAAAACATTCAGTACTTC
TRBJ1-2 | - | - | TRBV10-2 | CASSGPGFQNYGYTF | TGCGCCAGCAGTGGGCCGGGATTCCAAAACTATGGCTACACCTTC
TRBJ1-1 | - | - | TRBV5-1 | CASSLTQGSTEAFF | TGCGCCAGCAGCTTGACCCAGGGAAGCACTGAAGCTTTCTTT
TRBJ1-2 | - | - | TRBV19 | CASSSRQKNYGYTF | TGTGCCAGTAGTAGCCGCCAGAAGAACTATGGCTACACCTTC
TRBJ1-3 | - | - | TRBV6-1 | CASSDQNTIYF | TGTGCCAGCAGTGACCAAAACACCATATATTTT
TRBJ1-1 | - | - | TRBV7-8 | CASAPELNTEAFF | TGTGCCAGCGCCCCTGAGTTGAACACTGAAGCTTTCTTT
TRBJ1-5 | - | - | TRBV19 | CASSTTPGASSAQHF | TGTGCCAGTAGTACAACCCCAGGCGCTTCTTCAGCCCAGCATTTT